This TCR beta chain was observed in a study of blood T cell repertoires in COVID-19. Germline V gene lookup returns CDR1 MNHEY and CDR2 SVGAGI. V lost 6 bases and J 3 bases, leaving 9 bases between the germline ends. The CDR3 is 13 residues long. Method: immunoSEQ multiplex PCR; TCRdb's copy keeps in-frame clones and lacks some. The profile shows about 270,000 clones, 85% to 90% of them singletons. This clonotype was sampled from a man younger than 30 who had recovered from COVID-19. Sequences were obtained from PBMCs or T cells enriched from blood (not recorded which). J is TRBJ1-3 and V is TRBV6-5, with unresolved D. CDR3 in amino acids: CASRVHRGNTIYF. The CDR3 DNA follows: TGTGCCAGCAGAGTACACCGTGGAAACACCATATATTTT.